This T cell receptor beta chain came from a study of T cell responses to AZD1222 COVID-19 vaccine. Germline V gene data show CDR1 as MNHEY and CDR2 as SMNVEV (reference sequence). V shed 10 bases and J 4 bases; nucleotides not matched to a gene: 10. The CDR3 contains 15 residues. TCRdb's table, derived via immunoSEQ multiplex PCR, lists solely in-frame clones and lacks some. The sample includes about 150,000 clones, about 90% of them seen just once. The chain is built from TRBV27 and TRBJ2-1, with 10 bases aligning to TRBD2. The material was peripheral blood, obtained 28 days after the second AZD1222 dose. The receptor was derived from an adult who received the AZD1222 COVID-19 vaccine. This CDR3 reads CATRGGLARYNEQFF. The CDR3 coding sequence is TGTGCCACCCGGGGGGGACTAGCGAGATACAATGAGCAGTTCTTC.